Below, one T cell receptor (beta chain) is given with its context. The sample originates from a study of blood T cell repertoires in COVID-19. Methods used by the authors: Researchers report that nucleated cell counts were estimated from reference gene primer amplification. Generated by immunoSEQ multiplex PCR, the TCRdb table keeps only in-frame clones and is missing some. From that table come the V and J calls and clone size; the DNA was used to work out D and trimming. The data contain 250,000 to 300,000 clones, 83% of them singletons. CDR1 is MDHEN and CDR2 is SYDVKM in the germline V gene. CDR3 length equals 13 residues. V was pared by 5 bases and J by 4 bases, with 11 bases between.

This rearrangement joins TRBV28 to TRBJ1-2, with no clear D. The origin of this receptor is a man of 80 years or more with acute or convalescent COVID-19. The sample consisted of peripheral blood. The CDR3 bases are TGTGCCAGCAGTCAGAACACCATCTATGGCTACACCTTC. This encodes CASSQNTIYGYTF.